This is a list of T cell receptor beta chains from one sample in a study of CD8 T cells in Susac syndrome. TCRdb redid the calling of the immunoSEQ multiplex PCR reads with MiXCR, one entry per CDR3 protein. The sample has hundreds of thousands of distinct CDR3 sequences, 85% seen once. The sample comprised CD8+ T cells from PBMCs. All receptors derive from a human donor with multiple sclerosis. Both conserved end residues are part of each CDR3. The D gene is left open where the match is weak. Clone size is not always given. Where it is, it says once, few, many or a class for expanded clones.

>TRBV7-9|11|TRBJ2-1|-|-
CASPSGNEQFF
TGTGCCAGCCCCTCTGGCAATGAGCAGTTCTTC
>TRBV5-6|17|TRBJ1-5|-|-
CASSLTQGGYGNQPQHF
TGTGCCAGCAGCTTGACACAGGGAGGATATGGCAATCAGCCCCAGCATTTT
>TRBV6-1|14|TRBJ1-2|few|TRBD1
CASSQSGGGYGYTF
TGTGCCAGCAGTCAGTCAGGGGGCGGGTATGGCTACACCTTC
>TRBV30|14|TRBJ1-1|-|-
CAWQNVPEDTEAFF
TGTGCCTGGCAAAATGTACCGGAGGACACTGAAGCTTTCTTT
>TRBV29-1|16|TRBJ2-7|few|TRBD2
CSVEGASGRSSYEQYF
TGCAGCGTTGAAGGGGCTAGCGGGAGATCGTCCTACGAGCAGTACTTC
>TRBV12-3/TRBV12-4|16|TRBJ1-1|-|-
CASSFRRLGANTEAFF
TGTGCCAGCAGTTTCAGGCGGTTGGGAGCGAACACTGAAGCTTTCTTT
>TRBV19|14|TRBJ1-1|few|-
CASSILGLDTEAFF
TGTGCCAGTAGTATCCTGGGATTGGACACTGAAGCTTTCTTT
>TRBV4-3|16|TRBJ2-1|-|TRBD1
CASSQEGQGAWNEQFF
TGCGCCAGCAGCCAAGAGGGACAGGGGGCTTGGAATGAGCAGTTCTTC
>TRBV29-1|12|TRBJ2-1|-|-
CSVERRYNEQFF
TGCAGCGTTGAACGGCGGTACAATGAGCAGTTCTTC
>TRBV20-1|14|TRBJ2-3|-|-
CSARVPPGTDTQYF
TGCAGTGCTAGAGTCCCCCCGGGAACGGATACGCAGTATTTT
>TRBV6-1|15|TRBJ2-2|few|-
CASSYESGNTGELFF
TGTGCCAGCAGTTACGAAAGCGGGAACACCGGGGAGCTGTTTTTT
>TRBV7-6|18|TRBJ1-5|-|TRBD1
CASSLLAQGALNNQPQHF
TGTGCCAGCAGCTTATTGGCACAGGGGGCCCTAAACAATCAGCCCCAGCATTTT
>TRBV7-2|15|TRBJ2-1|once|TRBD2
CASSLIAGWSNEQFF
TGTGCCAGCAGCTTGATAGCGGGATGGAGCAATGAGCAGTTCTTC
>TRBV11-2|13|TRBJ2-3|few|-
CASSLGAPDTQYF
TGTGCCAGCAGCTTAGGGGCCCCAGATACGCAGTATTTT
>TRBV27|13|TRBJ2-3|few|-
CASSFGIRGTQYF
TGTGCCAGCAGTTTTGGGATTAGGGGTACGCAGTATTTT
>TRBV20-1|12|TRBJ2-1|-|-
CSADGGLNEQFF
TGCAGTGCGGATGGGGGCCTCAATGAGCAGTTCTTC
>TRBV28|15|TRBJ2-2|-|TRBD2
CASSRLAGRDRELFF
TGTGCCAGCAGTAGGCTAGCGGGAAGGGACCGGGAGCTGTTTTTT
>TRBV7-8|18|TRBJ2-1|-|TRBD2
CASSPAPSGRLGMNEQFF
TGTGCCAGCAGCCCAGCCCCCAGCGGGAGGTTAGGGATGAATGAGCAGTTCTTC
>TRBV6-1|16|TRBJ2-1|-|TRBD2
CASSPLAGSSYNEQFF
TGTGCCAGCAGTCCCCTAGCGGGATCATCCTACAATGAGCAGTTCTTC
>TRBV30|15|TRBJ2-2|-|-
CAFGGRGVYTGELFF
TGTGCCTTTGGAGGCAGGGGGGTTTACACCGGGGAGCTGTTTTTT
>TRBV4-3|13|TRBJ2-7|-|-
CASSPWRNYEQYF
TGCGCCAGCAGCCCGTGGCGGAACTACGAGCAGTACTTC
>TRBV18|15|TRBJ1-1|-|TRBD1
CASSLGQGRASEAFF
TGTGCCAGCTCACTGGGACAGGGTCGGGCCTCTGAAGCTTTCTTT
>TRBV2|12|TRBJ1-1|few|-
CASSWTGTEAFF
TGTGCCAGCAGTTGGACCGGCACTGAAGCTTTCTTT